The next 10 T cell receptor beta chains were all read from a single sample in a study of cytomegalovirus exposure and HLA in healthy donors. The PCR contained 60 Vbeta and 13 Jbeta primers. Some clones are missing from TCRdb's copy, which holds only in-frame ones; the method was immunoSEQ multiplex PCR. In the table there are about 160,000 clones, roughly 82% of which are singletons. The source material was PBMCs. The origin of the receptors is a man in his forties or fifties in good health and CMV-seropositive.

Notes on this clone: At one end, the junction sequence differs from germline, possibly due to a read error. The CDR3 DNA sequence: TGTGCCTGGGTACCGGGACAGGGAAACTCCTACTCTGGGGCCAACGGCCTGACTTTC. This gives the protein CAWVPGQGNSYSGANGLTF. The V call is TRBV30, the J call TRBJ2-6; 9 bases fit TRBD1. The CDR3 covers 19 residues. Germline CDR1 GTSNPN, CDR2 SVGIG (reference sequence).

The CDR3 is CASRGGTWVTEAFF. In DNA, the CDR3 is TGCGCCAGCAGGGGTGGGACATGGGTAACTGAAGCTTTCTTT. The V call is TRBV5-1, the J call TRBJ1-1, with D possibly TRBD1 on 6 matching bases. The CDR3 is made up of 14 amino acids. Deletions cut 5 bases from V and 5 bases from J, with 16 bases between. CDR1 and CDR2 from the germline V gene are SGHRS and YFSETQ.

The V gene is TRBV6-6, the J gene TRBJ2-7; 8 bases are shared with TRBD2. Germline loops: CDR1 MNHNY, CDR2 SVGAGI (reference sequence). The CDR3 has 15 amino acids. With V trimmed by 6 bases and J by 4 bases, 11 bases remained unmatched. CDR3 residues: CASSPRGGASYEQYF. In DNA form, the CDR3 reads TGTGCCAGCAGCCCCCGGGGGGGGGCCAGTTACGAGCAGTACTTC.

The V and J genes are TRBV5-1 and TRBJ2-1; maybe TRBD2 (5 bases). This CDR3 is 13 amino acids long. CDR1 is SGHRS, CDR2 YFSETQ, per germline. V was trimmed by 0 bases and J by 7 bases, leaving 8 bases between them. The CDR3 is CASSLGLMNEQFF. The CDR3 DNA sequence: TGCGCCAGCAGCTTGGGACTAATGAATGAGCAGTTCTTC.

This clone was counted only a few times. J is TRBJ1-1 and V is TRBV30; D is ambiguous. The CDR3 sequence is 13 residues long. Trimming pared 0 bases from V and 3 bases from J, leaving 8 bases between. In germline, CDR1 is GTSNPN, CDR2 SVGIG (reference sequence). CDR3 amino acids: CAWSVRRDTEAFF. The CDR3 DNA follows: TGTGCCTGGAGTGTACGACGGGACACTGAAGCTTTCTTT.

This clone was detected only once. At one of its ends the junction is not consistent with the germline gene, which may arise from a read error. This chain connects TRBV5-4 to TRBJ2-1, with 14 bases aligning to TRBD2. This CDR3 spans 17 amino acids. CDR1 and CDR2 from the germline V gene are SGHNT and YYREEE (reference sequence). This CDR3 reads CASSHLSGLAGDNEQFF. The CDR3, as DNA: TGCGCCAGCAGCCATCTCTCGGGACTAGCGGGAGATAATGAGCAGTTCTTC.

This clone came up once. J is TRBJ1-5 and V is TRBV28; D remains ambiguous. CDR3 length equals 15 residues. V was cut by 4 bases and J by 0 bases, with 10 bases left in between. Germline V gene sequence: CDR1 MDHEN, CDR2 SYDVKM. CDR3 amino acids: CASSSGGYSNQPQHF. Here the CDR3 DNA reads TGTGCCAGCAGTTCCGGAGGGTATAGCAATCAGCCCCAGCATTTT.

The V gene is TRBV18, the J gene TRBJ2-1, with 10 nucleotides matching TRBD1. CDR3 length equals 16 residues. Germline V gene lookup returns CDR1 KGHSH and CDR2 LQKENI. V shed 2 bases, J shed 9 bases, and the junction held 10 bases outside the gene matches. Here the CDR3 reads CASSPVKTGGRVEQFF. The CDR3 bases are TGTGCCAGCTCACCAGTGAAGACAGGGGGCCGCGTTGAGCAGTTCTTC.

CDR3 bases: TGCGCCAGCAGCTTGGGGCCAGGGAACCCCTACGAGCAGTACTTC. This encodes CASSLGPGNPYEQYF. The genes are TRBV5-1 and TRBJ2-7, with D possibly TRBD1 on 5 matching bases. Germline values: CDR1 SGHRS, CDR2 YFSETQ. V gave up 0 bases and J gave up 2 bases, with 12 bases separating them. The CDR3 has 15 amino acids. Complete variable domain (other parts from reference TRBV5-1 and TRBJ2-7): KAGVTQTPRYLIKTRGQQVTLSCSPISGHRSVSWYQQTPGQGLQFLFEYFSETQRNKGNFPGRFSGRQFSNSRSEMNVSTLELGDSALYLCASSLGPGNPYEQYFGPGTRLTVT.

There are a few counts of this clone. The chain employs TRBV6-1 and TRBJ1-4; D may be TRBD1 (5 bases). Germline V CDR1 and CDR2: MNHNS, SASEGT. V was pared by 3 bases and J by 8 bases, with 16 bases between. CDR3 length: 15 amino acids. This CDR3 reads CASSDDWQGWEKLFF. The CDR3 coding sequence is TGTGCCAGCAGTGATGACTGGCAGGGATGGGAAAAACTGTTTTTT.